Described below is a single T cell receptor beta chain sequence and its context. Its antigen remains unknown. The CDR3 extends over 13 amino acids. With V trimmed by 7 bases and J by 3 bases, 5 bases remained unmatched. Per the germline V gene, CDR1 is MDHEN and CDR2 is SYDVKM. Making TCR cDNA involved 5'RACE template switching, which added UMIs and a universal primer site. Each CDR3 protein gets one entry after TCRdb re-called the 5' RACE reads with MiXCR. The table includes more than 450,000 distinct CDR3 sequences, just over 20% detected once. The data are from a study of T cells after yellow fever vaccination. Study context: SMART-Seq v4 Ultra Low Input handled preparation of low-cell-number fractions.

Overall study findings and caveats: A faster peak, day 5 versus 15, was reached by the weaker secondary response.

The receptor comes from a man aged 18 to 30 who received the YFV17D yellow fever vaccine. The sequences come from PBMCs, collected around 3 weeks after the first yellow fever vaccination. The gene calls are TRBV28 and TRBJ2-5, with 7 bases that match TRBD1. In nucleotides, the CDR3 is TGTGCCAGCACCGACAGGGTGAAAGAGACCCAGTACTTC. Amino acids: CASTDRVKETQYF.